Following are 24 T cell receptor beta chains from one sample sequenced in a study of T-cell reconstitution after alpha-beta-depleted transplantation in children. Researchers prepared the TCRbeta library using unique molecular identifiers, the study reports. TCRdb fed the PCR reads into MiXCR, producing one record per CDR3 protein. The sample consists of 200,000 to 250,000 distinct CDR3 sequences, about 9.5% of them appearing once. Sample: PBMCs from the stem cell graft donor, taken from the stem cell graft. Source of these receptors: a human donor who donated a stem cell graft to a child with acute lymphoblastic leukemia.

In its sample, this clonotype was seen many times. The chain has TRBV5-1 and TRBJ2-7; no definite D call. V was pared by 0 bases and J by 7 bases, with 8 bases between. There are 12 residues in the CDR3. From germline, CDR1 is SGHRS and CDR2 YFSETQ. The CDR3 DNA reads TGCGCCAGCAGCTTGGTCTTGGGGGAGCAGTACTTC. Translated: CASSLVLGEQYF.

V is TRBV5-1 and J is TRBJ1-1; no clear D. Germline values: CDR1 SGHRS, CDR2 YFSETQ. The CDR3 sequence is 13 residues long. V lost 0 bases to trimming and J lost 8 bases, with 11 bases between them. The CDR3 spells CASSLEEAREAFF. The CDR3 DNA follows: TGCGCCAGCAGCTTGGAGGAGGCCAGGGAAGCTTTCTTT.

There are many counts of this clonotype. V and J are TRBV2 and TRBJ1-5; 7 bases are shared with TRBD1. From germline, CDR1 is SNHLY and CDR2 FYNNEI. J lost 0 bases, V lost 4 bases, and 3 bases had no gene match. The CDR3 has 15 amino acids. The CDR3 loop is CASSAGQTSNQPQHF. CDR3 DNA sequence: TGTGCCAGCAGTGCGGGACAGACTAGCAATCAGCCCCAGCATTTT.

CDR3 amino acids: CASGLGTVQETQYF. In DNA, the CDR3 is TGTGCTAGTGGTTTGGGGACAGTTCAAGAGACCCAGTACTTC. V usage is TRBV12-5 and J usage is TRBJ2-5; D may be TRBD1 (6 bases). This CDR3 has 14 amino acids. Germline V CDR1 and CDR2: LGHNT, FRNRAP. Trimming took off 1 base at V and 2 bases at J, with 8 bases between the two ends.

In this sample, this clonotype turned up many times. J is TRBJ2-3 and V is TRBV20-1; TRBD2 agrees at 11 bases. The CDR3 loop spans 15 amino acids. With 6 bases clipped from V and 5 bases from J, the junction kept 10 bases outside the gene matches. Germline CDR1 is DFQATT and CDR2 is SNEGSKA (reference sequence). CDR3 in amino acids: CSAPGLAVGEDTQYF. The CDR3 DNA sequence: TGCAGTGCACCGGGACTAGCGGTCGGGGAAGATACGCAGTATTTT.

There are a few counts of this clonotype. Here the CDR3 DNA reads TGTGCCAGCAGCTTAGGGGTGGTGAACACTGAAGCTTTCTTT. This encodes CASSLGVVNTEAFF. V usage is TRBV7-6 and J usage is TRBJ1-1; D call uncertain. This CDR3 contains 14 residues. CDR1 and CDR2 (germline): SGHVS, FNYEAQ. V was trimmed by 1 base and J by 0 bases, leaving 6 bases between them.

This clonotype was detected ten times or more. The chain is built from TRBV12-3 or TRBV12-4 and TRBJ1-2, with TRBD1 matching 9 bases. This CDR3 contains 12 residues. Trimming cost V 8 bases and J 8 bases; bases outside gene matches: 6. The CDR3 sequence: CASQTGGLGYTF. CDR3 in DNA: TGTGCCAGCCAGACAGGGGGTCTCGGCTACACCTTC.

V usage is TRBV12-3 or TRBV12-4 and J usage is TRBJ1-5, with D possibly TRBD1 on 5 matching bases. The CDR3 sequence is 15 residues long. With 5 bases removed from V and 4 bases from J, the gap between germline ends came to 15 bases. CDR3 DNA sequence: TGTGCCAGCAGTCGGGCGGGACGGCAGAATCAGCCCCAGCATTTT. Residues: CASSRAGRQNQPQHF.

This chain links TRBV6-1 with TRBJ1-3, with D possibly being TRBD1 (5 bases). This CDR3 comprises 15 residues. V was pared by 8 bases and J by 0 bases, with 14 bases between. Germline values: CDR1 MNHNS, CDR2 SASEGT. The CDR3 bases are TGTGCCAGCCACGGGACTGCCCACTCTGGAAACACCATATATTTT. It translates to CASHGTAHSGNTIYF.

V usage is TRBV7-2 and J usage is TRBJ2-5, with unresolved D. Germline loops: CDR1 SGHTA, CDR2 FQGNSA. The CDR3 contains 11 residues. V was pared by 5 bases and J by 5 bases, with 6 bases between. CDR3 DNA: TGTGCCAGCAGCCAAAGTGAGACCCAGTACTTC. It yields the protein CASSQSETQYF.

Worth noting for this clonotype: A much bigger clone sits one base away, suggesting this may be a read error. The chain joins TRBV12-3 or TRBV12-4 to TRBJ2-7; D is unclear. This CDR3 comprises 11 residues. The DNA for the CDR3 is TGTACCAGCAGGACCTCCTACGAGCAGTACTTC. Protein: CTSRTSYEQYF.

The V gene is TRBV18, the J gene TRBJ2-1, with D hard to call. The CDR3 has 11 residues. With 3 bases removed from V and 8 bases from J, the gap between germline ends came to 5 bases. Germline-derived CDR1 and CDR2 are KGHSH and LQKENI. The CDR3 sequence: CASSPRDEQFF. The CDR3 coding sequence is TGTGCCAGCTCACCCCGGGATGAGCAGTTCTTC. Full variable domain (rest looked up from reference TRBV18 and TRBJ2-1): NAGVMQNPRHLVRRRGQEARLRCSPMKGHSHVYWYRQLPEEGLKFMVYLQKENIIDESGMPKERFSAEFPKEGPSILRIQQVVRGDSAAYFCASSPRDEQFFGPGTRLTVL.

J is TRBJ2-5 and V is TRBV7-8; D might be TRBD1 (5 bases). From germline, CDR1 is SGHVS and CDR2 FQNEAQ. This CDR3 has 14 amino acids. V gave up 5 bases and J gave up 5 bases, with 15 bases separating them. CDR3 amino acids: CASSMSPGRETQYF. DNA of the CDR3: TGTGCCAGCAGCATGTCCCCAGGGCGGGAGACCCAGTACTTC. The whole variable domain, remainder taken from reference TRBV7-8 and TRBJ2-5, is GAGVSQSPRYKVAKRGQDVALRCDPISGHVSLFWYQQALGQGPEFLTYFQNEAQLDKSGLPSDRFFAERPEGSVSTLKIQRTQQEDSAVYLCASSMSPGRETQYFGPGTRLLVL.

This clonotype has a count of ten or more. The chain joins TRBV24-1 to TRBJ2-3; D not certain. Germline CDR1 is KGHDR and CDR2 is SFDVKD. The CDR3 sequence is 16 residues long. V dropped 4 bases and J dropped 3 bases, with 16 bases sitting between them. CDR3 protein: CATSDSRALGTDTQYF. CDR3 DNA sequence: TGTGCCACCAGTGACTCCCGGGCTCTGGGGACAGATACGCAGTATTTT.

V usage is TRBV6-1 and J usage is TRBJ1-6; no definite D call. CDR3 size: 15 residues. Germline CDR1 reads MNHNS; CDR2 reads SASEGT. V lost 6 bases and J 0 bases, leaving 9 bases between the germline ends. The CDR3 coding sequence is TGTGCCAGCAGATTCGGGAGCTCCTATAATTCACCCCTCCACTTT. Its protein product is CASRFGSSYNSPLHF.

This clonotype was seen only a few times. The gene calls are TRBV7-6 and TRBJ1-2; D call uncertain. The V end lost 1 base, the J end lost 4 bases, and 13 bases lay between the germline ends. This CDR3 contains 15 residues. Germline V gene lookup returns CDR1 SGHVS and CDR2 FNYEAQ. CDR3 protein: CASSLVPGAIYGYTF. The CDR3 coding sequence is TGTGCCAGCAGCTTAGTCCCGGGTGCGATCTATGGCTACACCTTC. The variable domain in full, with the rest retrieved from reference TRBV7-6 and TRBJ1-2, is GAGVSQSPRYKVTKRGQDVALRCDPISGHVSLYWYRQALGQGPEFLTYFNYEAQQDKSGLPNDRFSAERPEGSISTLTIQRTEQRDSAMYRCASSLVPGAIYGYTFGSGTRLTVV.

The chain employs TRBV9 and TRBJ1-1; 7 nucleotides align to TRBD1. CDR1 is SGDLS and CDR2 is YYNGEE in the germline V gene. After removal of 3 bases from V and 4 bases from J, the junction contained 9 bases not matched to a gene. CDR3 size: 15 residues. The CDR3: CASSARQGLITEAFF. In DNA, the CDR3 is TGTGCCAGCAGCGCCCGACAGGGCCTGATCACTGAAGCTTTCTTT.

This rearrangement joins TRBV10-1 to TRBJ2-5; 9 bases line up with TRBD1. V lost 7 bases and J lost 4; bases outside the gene matches: 10. This CDR3 is 15 amino acids long. The germline V gene has CDR1 WNHNN and CDR2 SYGVQD (reference sequence). The CDR3 here is CASKPGQGRSETQYF. The DNA for the CDR3 is TGCGCCAGCAAACCGGGACAGGGAAGATCAGAGACCCAGTACTTC.

This clonotype was observed many times. This chain joins TRBV7-9 and TRBJ2-2, with D possibly being TRBD1 (5 bases). V was cut by 1 base and J by 6 bases, with 6 bases left in between. The germline V gene encodes CDR1 SEHNR and CDR2 FQNEAQ (reference sequence). This CDR3 contains 13 residues. In nucleotides, the CDR3 is TGTGCCAGCAGCTTAGGGACACCCGGGGAGCTGTTTTTT. Translating it yields CASSLGTPGELFF.

This clonotype was counted only a few times. The J gene is TRBJ2-2, the V gene TRBV20-1; TRBD2 aligns across 7 bases. Germline V lookup: CDR1 DFQATT, CDR2 SNEGSKA (reference sequence). V trimming: 5 bases; J trimming: 2 bases; junction bases outside the gene matches: 5. This CDR3 comprises 14 residues. The CDR3 is CSAERGANTGELFF. In DNA, the CDR3 is TGCAGTGCTGAGCGGGGCGCTAACACCGGGGAGCTGTTTTTT.

This clonotype was seen many times. The chain couples TRBV20-1 to TRBJ1-1, with a tentative D call TRBD1 (5 bases). The CDR3 is made up of 12 amino acids. Looked up from germline, CDR1 is DFQATT and CDR2 is SNEGSKA (reference sequence). The CDR3 region is CSSIRGDTEAFF. The CDR3 coding sequence is TGCAGCTCCATCCGGGGGGACACTGAAGCTTTCTTT.

This clonotype appeared many times. The rearrangement links TRBV20-1 to TRBJ2-5, with D perhaps assigned TRBD1 or TRBD2 (5 bases each). The length of the CDR3 is 16 residues. Germline V gene sequence: CDR1 DFQATT, CDR2 SNEGSKA (reference sequence). Trimming left V 0 bases short and J 1 base short, with 15 bases between. CDR3 in amino acids: CSARELYRDAQETQYF. CDR3 bases: TGCAGTGCTAGAGAGCTATACCGGGACGCCCAAGAGACCCAGTACTTC.

This chain links TRBV6-5 with TRBJ2-1; D is unclear. V gave up 3 bases and J gave up 3 bases, with 12 bases separating them. In germline, CDR1 is MNHEY, CDR2 SVGAGI. There are 15 residues in the CDR3. This chain's CDR3 is CASSYRQSFYNEQFF. The DNA of the CDR3 is TGTGCCAGCAGTTATCGACAATCGTTCTACAATGAGCAGTTCTTC.

This clonotype was counted between two and nine times. The J gene is TRBJ1-1, the V gene TRBV19; 9 bases agree with TRBD1. The J segment lost 5 bases and the V segment lost 7 bases, leaving 8 bases of the junction unmatched. The germline gives CDR1 LNHDA, CDR2 SQIVND (reference sequence). The CDR3 totals 14 residues. The CDR3 here is CASKKKQGATEAFF. The DNA for the CDR3 is TGTGCCAGTAAAAAGAAACAGGGGGCAACTGAAGCTTTCTTT.